These 10 T cell receptor beta chains originate from one sample sequenced in a study of blood T cell repertoires in COVID-19 (dated by TCRdb to the early 2020s). The library was produced with the immunoSEQ multiplex PCR assay. TCRdb retrieved this table from immuneACCESS and kept in-frame rearrangements only. Not all clones are present; in checked studies, unresolved V genes account for under half, and no reason is known for the remainder. This sample comprises approximately 270,000 clones, less than 95% of them detected only once. Of the sample, 2.5% to 3% is held by the ten largest clones. What was sequenced was PBMCs or T cells enriched from blood (not recorded which). The receptor source for this set is a man aged 35 to 55 who had been exposed to COVID-19.

The chain joins TRBV14 to TRBJ2-2; possibly TRBD2 for D (5 bases). This CDR3 is built from 15 residues. Between the trimmed V and J ends, which lost 4 bases and 4 bases, there was a span of 13 bases. CDR1 is SGHDN and CDR2 is FVKESK in the germline V gene. The CDR3 reads CASSPTRGFTGELFF. Written as DNA, the CDR3 is TGTGCCAGCAGCCCTACACGGGGATTCACCGGGGAGCTGTTTTTT. Full variable domain (rest looked up from reference TRBV14 and TRBJ2-2): EAGVTQFPSHSVIEKGQTVTLRCDPISGHDNLYWYRRVMGKEIKFLLHFVKESKQDESGMPNNRFLAERTGGTYSTLKVQPAELEDSGVYFCASSPTRGFTGELFFGEGSRLTVL.

Only one count was recorded for this clone. The V call is TRBV2, the J call TRBJ2-3; D ambiguous. V lost 5 bases and J 0 bases, leaving 9 bases between the germline ends. Germline CDR1 reads SNHLY; CDR2 reads FYNNEI. The CDR3 is 14 residues long. The CDR3 loop is CASSPETSTDTQYF. The DNA for the CDR3 is TGTGCCAGCAGTCCCGAGACTAGCACAGATACGCAGTATTTT.

This sequence joins TRBV4-3 and TRBJ2-1; 9 nucleotides line up with TRBD1. Trimming at V came to 4 bases and at J to 2 bases, leaving 12 bases not matched to a gene. This CDR3 is built from 18 residues. Looked up from germline, CDR1 is LGHNA and CDR2 is YSLEER. The CDR3 loop is CASSPPRVGQGTYNEQFF. The CDR3 DNA sequence: TGCGCCAGCAGCCCCCCCAGGGTGGGACAGGGTACCTACAATGAGCAGTTCTTC.

The chain has TRBV13 and TRBJ2-1; 11 bases fit TRBD1. CDR3 length equals 18 residues. V trimming: 4 bases; J trimming: 2 bases; junction bases outside the gene matches: 10. Germline values: CDR1 PRHDT, CDR2 FYEKMQ (reference sequence). This chain's CDR3 is CASSSGTGGPGPYNEQFF. In nucleotides, the CDR3 is TGTGCCAGCAGCTCCGGGACAGGGGGTCCCGGTCCCTACAATGAGCAGTTCTTC. Combining the CDR3 with reference TRBV13 and TRBJ2-1 gives the whole variable domain AAGVIQSPRHLIKEKRETATLKCYPIPRHDTVYWYQQGPGQDPQFLISFYEKMQSDKGSIPDRFSAQQFSDYHSELNMSSLELGDSALYFCASSSGTGGPGPYNEQFFGPGTRLTVL.

The V call is TRBV7-9, the J call TRBJ2-7; D perhaps matches TRBD1 (5 bases). This CDR3 spans 16 amino acids. With 5 bases removed from V and 3 bases from J, the gap between germline ends came to 20 bases. Germline V gives CDR1 SEHNR, CDR2 FQNEAQ (reference sequence). This chain's CDR3 is CASSRTWPQDGYEQYF. The CDR3 coding sequence is TGTGCCAGCAGCCGTACATGGCCACAGGATGGCTACGAGCAGTACTTC.

This clone was seen a single time. J is TRBJ1-5 and V is TRBV27; TRBD1 agrees at 12 bases. CDR3 length: 18 residues. Germline CDR1 reads MNHEY; CDR2 reads SMNVEV (reference sequence). The V and J ends lost 3 bases and 2 bases, in that order; junction bases with no gene match: 8. The CDR3 loop reads CASSLGTGGALGNQPQHF. CDR3 sequence (DNA): TGTGCCAGCAGTTTGGGGACAGGGGGCGCCTTGGGCAATCAGCCCCAGCATTTT.

V usage is TRBV19 and J usage is TRBJ2-7; a weak D match, TRBD2 (6 bases). V was shortened by 6 bases and J by 2 bases, with 20 bases between the two germline ends. Germline CDR1 is LNHDA and CDR2 is SQIVND (reference sequence). The CDR3 sequence is 16 residues long. The CDR3 is CASSPGYGTRTYEQYF. CDR3 DNA sequence: TGTGCCAGTAGCCCCGGCTACGGGACTCGAACCTACGAGCAGTACTTC.

This clone was detected once. V and J are TRBV7-9 and TRBJ2-1; perhaps TRBD2 as D (5 bases). Looked up from germline, CDR1 is SEHNR and CDR2 is FQNEAQ (reference sequence). The CDR3 is 15 residues long. Trimming took off 5 bases at V and 7 bases at J, with 18 bases between the two ends. CDR3 loop: CASSGSFARVNEQFF. The CDR3 DNA sequence: TGTGCCAGCAGCGGATCTTTCGCGAGGGTGAATGAGCAGTTCTTC.

This clone has a single count. V is TRBV28 and J is TRBJ2-5; 7 bases are shared with TRBD1. CDR3 length: 14 amino acids. The trim removed 2 bases at V and 4 bases at J, leaving 4 bases unmatched. Germline V gene sequence: CDR1 MDHEN, CDR2 SYDVKM. DNA of the CDR3: TGTGCCAGCAGTTTAGAACAGGGGTCAGAGACCCAGTACTTC. Its translation is CASSLEQGSETQYF.

There are a few counts of this clone. The genes are TRBV15 and TRBJ1-3, with a tentative D call TRBD1 (5 bases). The CDR3 has 16 residues. In germline, CDR1 is LNHNV, CDR2 YYDKDF (reference sequence). The V gene lost 0 bases and the J gene lost 0 bases, with 9 bases spanning the gap. In DNA form, the CDR3 reads TGTGCCACCAGCAGAGATGTACAGGACTCTGGAAACACCATATATTTT. It is translated as CATSRDVQDSGNTIYF. The whole variable domain, filled in from reference TRBV15 and TRBJ1-3, reads DAMVIQNPRYQVTQFGKPVTLSCSQTLNHNVMYWYQQKSSQAPKLLFHYYDKDFNNEADTPDNFQSRRPNTSFCFLDIRSPGLGDTAMYLCATSRDVQDSGNTIYFGEGSWLTVV.